This is a list of T cell receptor beta chains from one sample in a study of blood T cell repertoires in COVID-19. Generated by immunoSEQ multiplex PCR, the TCRdb table keeps only in-frame clones and is missing some. Among about 310,000 clones listed, roughly 86% were seen once. The specimen was peripheral blood. The origin of the receptors is a woman aged 45 to 65 who had recovered from COVID-19. Each CDR3 is given with its conserved first and last residue. A D gene is named only where the DNA matches it firmly. Clone size, where shown, is once, few, many, or a class for clones that have expanded.

v_gene: TRBV27
j_gene: TRBJ2-5
abundance: .
d_gene: TRBD1
CDR3nt: TGTGCCAGCAGGCGACAGGGTTTGACAGAGACCCAGTACTTC
CDR3aa: CASRRQGLTETQYF

v_gene: TRBV30
j_gene: TRBJ2-7
abundance: .
d_gene: TRBD1
CDR3nt: TGTGCCTGGATGCGACAGGGGCAAGGGCAGTACTTC
CDR3aa: CAWMRQGQGQYF

v_gene: TRBV27
j_gene: TRBJ2-7
abundance: .
d_gene: TRBD1
CDR3nt: TGTGCCAGCAGTTTAGACCAGGGGGTGATCGAGCAGTACTTC
CDR3aa: CASSLDQGVIEQYF

v_gene: TRBV6-2/TRBV6-3
j_gene: TRBJ2-1
abundance: .
d_gene: .
CDR3nt: TGTGCCAGCAGTTACTCCGACTGGAACAATGAGCAGTTCTTC
CDR3aa: CASSYSDWNNEQFF

v_gene: TRBV14
j_gene: TRBJ2-5
abundance: .
d_gene: .
CDR3nt: TGTGCCAGCAGCCAAGATACGGTGTCCGAGACCCAGTACTTC
CDR3aa: CASSQDTVSETQYF

v_gene: TRBV18
j_gene: TRBJ2-1
abundance: .
d_gene: .
CDR3nt: TGTGCCAGCTCACCTACTAGGGTTGGTGAGCAGTTCTTC
CDR3aa: CASSPTRVGEQFF

v_gene: TRBV14
j_gene: TRBJ1-2
abundance: .
d_gene: TRBD1
CDR3nt: TGTGCCAGCAGCCAAGGGACAGGAGCATCCTATGGCTACACCTTC
CDR3aa: CASSQGTGASYGYTF

v_gene: TRBV25-1
j_gene: TRBJ1-6
abundance: few
d_gene: .
CDR3nt: TGTGCCAGCAGTGATCGGGGGAATTCACCCCTCCACTTT
CDR3aa: CASSDRGNSPLHF

v_gene: TRBV24-1
j_gene: TRBJ1-5
abundance: .
d_gene: .
CDR3nt: TGTGCCGCACAGGGCTCCAATCAGCCCCAGCATTTT
CDR3aa: CAAQGSNQPQHF

v_gene: TRBV6-5
j_gene: TRBJ1-2
abundance: .
d_gene: TRBD1
CDR3nt: TGTGCCAGCAGTAAGGGGACAGGGCTTGGCTACACCTTC
CDR3aa: CASSKGTGLGYTF

v_gene: TRBV28
j_gene: TRBJ1-2
abundance: .
d_gene: .
CDR3nt: TGTGCCAGCGGAGACAGGCCTTATGTTAACTATGGCTACACCTTC
CDR3aa: CASGDRPYVNYGYTF

v_gene: TRBV10-3
j_gene: TRBJ2-1
abundance: .
d_gene: TRBD1
CDR3nt: TGTGCCATCAGTGGATTGGGACAGGGAAAAGGGGGCTCCTACAATGAGCAGTTCTTC
CDR3aa: CAISGLGQGKGGSYNEQFF

v_gene: TRBV10-3
j_gene: TRBJ2-1
abundance: .
d_gene: TRBD2
CDR3nt: TGTGCCATCGGGTCTAGCGGGGGGGCCAGCAATGAGCAGTTCTTC
CDR3aa: CAIGSSGGASNEQFF

v_gene: TRBV4-3
j_gene: TRBJ2-2
abundance: few
d_gene: TRBD2
CDR3nt: TGCGCCAGCAGCCAAGGGGGGGGCACCGGGGAGCTGTTTTTT
CDR3aa: CASSQGGGTGELFF

v_gene: TRBV29-1
j_gene: TRBJ2-1
abundance: .
d_gene: TRBD2
CDR3nt: TGCAGCGCGGGACTAGCGGGAGGGTTGGAGCAGTTCTTC
CDR3aa: CSAGLAGGLEQFF

v_gene: TRBV29-1
j_gene: TRBJ2-7
abundance: .
d_gene: TRBD1
CDR3nt: TGCAGCGTTGAAGATCGGACAGGGGACTACGAGCAGTACTTC
CDR3aa: CSVEDRTGDYEQYF

v_gene: TRBV27
j_gene: TRBJ1-1
abundance: .
d_gene: .
CDR3nt: TGTGCCAGCGTAGGAACCGGAGAGGACACTGAAGCTTTCTTT
CDR3aa: CASVGTGEDTEAFF

v_gene: TRBV24-1
j_gene: TRBJ2-1
abundance: .
d_gene: TRBD1
CDR3nt: TGTGCCACCAGTGATAGGACAGGGGGGCAGTTCTTC
CDR3aa: CATSDRTGGQFF

v_gene: TRBV7-2
j_gene: TRBJ2-5
abundance: .
d_gene: TRBD2
CDR3nt: TGTGCCAGCAGCCCTCTTTATGCTAGCGGGAAAGAGACCCAGTACTTC
CDR3aa: CASSPLYASGKETQYF

v_gene: TRBV7-2
j_gene: TRBJ1-2
abundance: many
d_gene: .
CDR3nt: TGTGCCAGCAGCTTTAATTCAGGGAATGGCTACACCTTC
CDR3aa: CASSFNSGNGYTF

v_gene: TRBV5-1
j_gene: TRBJ2-7
abundance: .
d_gene: .
CDR3nt: TGCGCCAGTTGGGAGGAATCCTACGAGCAGTACTTC
CDR3aa: CASWEESYEQYF

v_gene: TRBV19
j_gene: TRBJ1-5
abundance: .
d_gene: .
CDR3nt: TGTGCCAGTAGTATACCCCCGGGAGCAGGTCAGCCCCAGCATTTT
CDR3aa: CASSIPPGAGQPQHF

v_gene: TRBV7-2
j_gene: TRBJ2-3
abundance: once
d_gene: .
CDR3nt: TGTGCCAGCAAAGGACAACCCACAGATACGCAGTATTTT
CDR3aa: CASKGQPTDTQYF

v_gene: TRBV7-8
j_gene: TRBJ1-1
abundance: .
d_gene: .
CDR3nt: TGTGCCAGCAGCTTAGTAGACACTGAAGCTTTCTTT
CDR3aa: CASSLVDTEAFF

v_gene: TRBV11-2
j_gene: TRBJ2-7
abundance: .
d_gene: .
CDR3nt: TGTGCCAGCAGCTTAGATCCTGCCTACTCCTACGAGCAGTACTTC
CDR3aa: CASSLDPAYSYEQYF

v_gene: TRBV19
j_gene: TRBJ1-1
abundance: few
d_gene: .
CDR3nt: TGTGCCAGTAGTATAACAGGGAACACTGAAGCTTTCTTT
CDR3aa: CASSITGNTEAFF

v_gene: TRBV5-1
j_gene: TRBJ1-2
abundance: .
d_gene: TRBD1
CDR3nt: TGCGCCAGCAGCGCGGAAGGGGGCTCTTCCGGCTACACCTTC
CDR3aa: CASSAEGGSSGYTF

v_gene: TRBV30
j_gene: TRBJ1-5
abundance: .
d_gene: .
CDR3nt: TGTGCCTGGAGTGTAGGACAGAATCAGCCCCAGCATTTT
CDR3aa: CAWSVGQNQPQHF

v_gene: TRBV7-3
j_gene: TRBJ2-3
abundance: .
d_gene: TRBD2
CDR3nt: TGTGCCAGCAGCAACGGACTAGCGGGAGGCACAGATACGCAGTATTTT
CDR3aa: CASSNGLAGGTDTQYF

v_gene: TRBV4-2
j_gene: TRBJ1-3
abundance: .
d_gene: .
CDR3nt: TGTGCCAGCAGCCAAGAAGGCGGGGTGGGAAACACCATATATTTT
CDR3aa: CASSQEGGVGNTIYF

v_gene: TRBV20-1
j_gene: TRBJ2-1
abundance: .
d_gene: TRBD2
CDR3nt: TGCAGTGCTAGTCGAGCTAGCGGGAGGGTCACTGAGCAGTTCTTC
CDR3aa: CSASRASGRVTEQFF

v_gene: TRBV10-3
j_gene: TRBJ2-7
abundance: .
d_gene: TRBD1
CDR3nt: TGTGCCATCAGCCGGGACAGGCAGTCCTACGAGCAGTACTTC
CDR3aa: CAISRDRQSYEQYF

v_gene: TRBV14
j_gene: TRBJ2-2
abundance: .
d_gene: .
CDR3nt: TGTGCCAGCAGCCAATACGGGGGAGCGACCGGGGAGCTGTTTTTT
CDR3aa: CASSQYGGATGELFF

v_gene: TRBV28
j_gene: TRBJ2-7
abundance: .
d_gene: TRBD1
CDR3nt: TGTGCCAGCAGCCGAACACAGGGGGCTTACGAGCAGTACTTC
CDR3aa: CASSRTQGAYEQYF

v_gene: TRBV28
j_gene: TRBJ1-5
abundance: .
d_gene: .
CDR3nt: TGTGCCAGTCAGGAAGATCAGCCCCAGCATTTT
CDR3aa: CASQEDQPQHF